Listed below are T cell receptor beta chains from one sample, sequenced in a study of blood T cell repertoires in COVID-19. Produced via immunoSEQ multiplex PCR; TCRdb's table is partial and in-frame only. The sample holds about 40,000 clones, about nine tenths seen once. Sample: peripheral blood. Source of these receptors: a woman of 80 years or more with active COVID-19. CDR3s include the opening cysteine and the closing phenylalanine or tryptophan. Fields, in order: CDR3 DNA, CDR3 protein, J gene, V gene, clone size, D gene. A D gene is named only where the DNA matches it firmly. Where a row states a size, it is once, few, many or the class of an expanded clone; other rows omit it.

CDR3 DNA: TGCGCCAGCAGCCCGCGTCAAGTTGGTGAAAAACTGTTTTTT; CDR3 protein: CASSPRQVGEKLFF; J gene: TRBJ1-4; V gene: TRBV4-3; clone size: -; D gene: -
CDR3 DNA: TGTGCCAGTAGTACATACACACCGACAGGGGCAGCTGAAGCTTTCTTT; CDR3 protein: CASSTYTPTGAAEAFF; J gene: TRBJ1-1; V gene: TRBV19; clone size: few; D gene: TRBD1
CDR3 DNA: TGTGCCAGCACCTTTTCCCGGACAGGGAGCACAGATACGCAGTATTTT; CDR3 protein: CASTFSRTGSTDTQYF; J gene: TRBJ2-3; V gene: TRBV7-2; clone size: -; D gene: TRBD1
CDR3 DNA: TGTGCCAGCTGCAGGGCTGCGACGGGCAATGAGCAGTTCTTC; CDR3 protein: CASCRAATGNEQFF; J gene: TRBJ2-1; V gene: TRBV5-6; clone size: once; D gene: -
CDR3 DNA: TGTGCCATCAGTGGGACAGGGATTGGAAACACCATATATTTT; CDR3 protein: CAISGTGIGNTIYF; J gene: TRBJ1-3; V gene: TRBV10-3; clone size: -; D gene: TRBD1
CDR3 DNA: TGTGCCAGCAGCAGAGGACTGATCGGGAAAGCTGAAGCTTTCTTT; CDR3 protein: CASSRGLIGKAEAFF; J gene: TRBJ1-1; V gene: TRBV3-1/TRBV3-2; clone size: -; D gene: -
CDR3 DNA: TGTGCCAGCAGTGACACCGGGGGGCACACCGGGGAGCTGTTTTTT; CDR3 protein: CASSDTGGHTGELFF; J gene: TRBJ2-2; V gene: TRBV6-4; clone size: -; D gene: -
CDR3 DNA: TGTGCCAGCAGCGTATCCGGGGGAGGCTACACCTTC; CDR3 protein: CASSVSGGGYTF; J gene: TRBJ1-2; V gene: TRBV9; clone size: -; D gene: -
CDR3 DNA: TGTGCCAGTAATGGAAGGGGTGCGGCAACTAATGAAAAACTGTTTTTT; CDR3 protein: CASNGRGAATNEKLFF; J gene: TRBJ1-4; V gene: TRBV19; clone size: -; D gene: -
CDR3 DNA: TGCAGCGTTGATTCACAGGGGGCGGCTAACTATGGCTACACCTTC; CDR3 protein: CSVDSQGAANYGYTF; J gene: TRBJ1-2; V gene: TRBV29-1; clone size: once; D gene: TRBD1
CDR3 DNA: TGTGCCAGCTTACAGGGGCGGACTATTCAAGAGACCCAGTACTTC; CDR3 protein: CASLQGRTIQETQYF; J gene: TRBJ2-5; V gene: TRBV2; clone size: -; D gene: -
CDR3 DNA: TGCGCCAGCAGCCAAGAGGGCAGGCCGAGCTCCTACGAGCAGTACTTC; CDR3 protein: CASSQEGRPSSYEQYF; J gene: TRBJ2-7; V gene: TRBV4-3; clone size: -; D gene: -
CDR3 DNA: TGTGCCAGCAGCCAACTGGGGAGTGCGAATTCACCCCTCCACTTT; CDR3 protein: CASSQLGSANSPLHF; J gene: TRBJ1-6; V gene: TRBV14; clone size: -; D gene: -
CDR3 DNA: TGTGCCAGCCGGGACAGGGGGAGCTACGAGCAGTACTTC; CDR3 protein: CASRDRGSYEQYF; J gene: TRBJ2-7; V gene: TRBV28; clone size: -; D gene: TRBD1
CDR3 DNA: TGTGCCAGCAGCCAAGCCGACCGGGACAGTAAATACGAGCAGTACTTC; CDR3 protein: CASSQADRDSKYEQYF; J gene: TRBJ2-7; V gene: TRBV4-2; clone size: -; D gene: TRBD1
CDR3 DNA: TGTGCCAGCAGACCCCGGGTAGGCAATCAGCCCCAGCATTTT; CDR3 protein: CASRPRVGNQPQHF; J gene: TRBJ1-5; V gene: TRBV7-2; clone size: -; D gene: -
CDR3 DNA: TGCGCCAGCAGCCAAGCCGGGACAGGGGGGCCCGACGATACGCAGTATTTT; CDR3 protein: CASSQAGTGGPDDTQYF; J gene: TRBJ2-3; V gene: TRBV4-1; clone size: -; D gene: TRBD1
CDR3 DNA: TGTGCCACCAGCGGGTGGGGCAGGTTCTATGGCTACACCTTC; CDR3 protein: CATSGWGRFYGYTF; J gene: TRBJ1-2; V gene: TRBV15; clone size: -; D gene: -
CDR3 DNA: TGTGCCAGCAGTTCCCGCGGGGGAGACATTCAGTACTTC; CDR3 protein: CASSSRGGDIQYF; J gene: TRBJ2-4; V gene: TRBV6-2/TRBV6-3; clone size: -; D gene: TRBD2
CDR3 DNA: TGTGCCAGCAGCTTAATCCCACAGCCATACAAGCAGTACTTC; CDR3 protein: CASSLIPQPYKQYF; J gene: TRBJ2-7; V gene: TRBV7-9; clone size: -; D gene: -
CDR3 DNA: TGTGCCAGCAGTGAATCCAGGGGGTGGCAGCCCCAGCATTTT; CDR3 protein: CASSESRGWQPQHF; J gene: TRBJ1-5; V gene: TRBV2; clone size: few; D gene: TRBD1
CDR3 DNA: TGTGCCTGGACTAGTCTTGGCTACACCTTC; CDR3 protein: CAWTSLGYTF; J gene: TRBJ1-2; V gene: TRBV30; clone size: -; D gene: -
CDR3 DNA: TGTGCCAGCAGCCAAGACGCGGGAGGGGGCCAAGAGACCCAGTACTTC; CDR3 protein: CASSQDAGGGQETQYF; J gene: TRBJ2-5; V gene: TRBV4-2; clone size: -; D gene: TRBD2
CDR3 DNA: TGTGCCAGCAGCCCTGACAGAGTTAGCTACAATGAGCAGTTCTTC; CDR3 protein: CASSPDRVSYNEQFF; J gene: TRBJ2-1; V gene: TRBV5-5; clone size: -; D gene: -
CDR3 DNA: TGTGCCAGCAGCTTACCAGGGTACGGAAACACCATATATTTT; CDR3 protein: CASSLPGYGNTIYF; J gene: TRBJ1-3; V gene: TRBV13; clone size: -; D gene: -
CDR3 DNA: TGTGCCAGCAGCGAGCGCGAACCCCCCCACACAGATACGCAGTATTTT; CDR3 protein: CASSEREPPHTDTQYF; J gene: TRBJ2-3; V gene: TRBV11-2; clone size: -; D gene: -
CDR3 DNA: TGTGCCAGCAGTCTAGCCGGGACAGGGGGCAATGAGCAGTTCTTC; CDR3 protein: CASSLAGTGGNEQFF; J gene: TRBJ2-1; V gene: TRBV28; clone size: -; D gene: TRBD1
CDR3 DNA: TGTGCCAGCAGCTTTGGACAGACCTATAATTCACCCCTCCACTTT; CDR3 protein: CASSFGQTYNSPLHF; J gene: TRBJ1-6; V gene: TRBV11-2; clone size: -; D gene: -
CDR3 DNA: TGTGCCAGCGGCCCCATTGGGGCGCGGATTGAAGCTTTCTTT; CDR3 protein: CASGPIGARIEAFF; J gene: TRBJ1-1; V gene: TRBV9; clone size: -; D gene: -
CDR3 DNA: TGTGCCAGCAGCTTCGGGGACAGACATCAGCCCCAGCATTTT; CDR3 protein: CASSFGDRHQPQHF; J gene: TRBJ1-5; V gene: TRBV7-9; clone size: -; D gene: TRBD1
CDR3 DNA: TGTGCCAGCAGCTTTGACTCAGGGGCTACCTACGAGCAGTACTTC; CDR3 protein: CASSFDSGATYEQYF; J gene: TRBJ2-7; V gene: TRBV5-4; clone size: -; D gene: -
CDR3 DNA: TGTGCCAGCAAGGACAGGACCAATCAGCCCCAGCATTTT; CDR3 protein: CASKDRTNQPQHF; J gene: TRBJ1-5; V gene: TRBV6-6; clone size: -; D gene: TRBD1
CDR3 DNA: TGTGCCAGCAGCTTCCAACAGGGGACTCTCTCTGGAAACACCATATATTTT; CDR3 protein: CASSFQQGTLSGNTIYF; J gene: TRBJ1-3; V gene: TRBV11-2; clone size: -; D gene: TRBD1
CDR3 DNA: TGTGCCAGCAGCTCGGGACTAGTGAGCAATGAGCAGTTCTTC; CDR3 protein: CASSSGLVSNEQFF; J gene: TRBJ2-1; V gene: TRBV7-2; clone size: -; D gene: TRBD2
CDR3 DNA: TGTGCCAGCAGCTTGTCCAGGGGACGCGCTGAAGCTTTCTTT; CDR3 protein: CASSLSRGRAEAFF; J gene: TRBJ1-1; V gene: TRBV5-8; clone size: -; D gene: -
CDR3 DNA: TGTGCCAGCAGTGGGGGGGAAGGCAACACTGAAGCTTTCTTT; CDR3 protein: CASSGGEGNTEAFF; J gene: TRBJ1-1; V gene: TRBV3-1/TRBV3-2; clone size: -; D gene: -
CDR3 DNA: TGTGCCAGCAGTTGGTCCGTGACAGGGAGCACTGAAGCTTTCTTT; CDR3 protein: CASSWSVTGSTEAFF; J gene: TRBJ1-1; V gene: TRBV27; clone size: -; D gene: TRBD1
CDR3 DNA: TGTGCCAGCAGCGGGCAGGGGGCGGCCGATACGCAGTATTTT; CDR3 protein: CASSGQGAADTQYF; J gene: TRBJ2-3; V gene: TRBV7-2; clone size: -; D gene: TRBD1
CDR3 DNA: TGTGCCAGCAGCTTGGGAGGGCTTGGAAACACCATATATTTT; CDR3 protein: CASSLGGLGNTIYF; J gene: TRBJ1-3; V gene: TRBV5-4; clone size: -; D gene: -
CDR3 DNA: TGTGCTAGCAGCCGCAACCGGGACTCTCCTCAGAATGAGCAGTTCTTC; CDR3 protein: CASSRNRDSPQNEQFF; J gene: TRBJ2-1; V gene: TRBV7-7; clone size: -; D gene: -
CDR3 DNA: TGTGCCAGCAGCCAAGAGGCTTCGCCCTACGAGCAGTACTTC; CDR3 protein: CASSQEASPYEQYF; J gene: TRBJ2-7; V gene: TRBV3-1/TRBV3-2; clone size: -; D gene: -
CDR3 DNA: TGTGCCAGCAGTTACTCTGGCACCAGGGTTCCTGAAGCTTTCTTT; CDR3 protein: CASSYSGTRVPEAFF; J gene: TRBJ1-1; V gene: TRBV6-6; clone size: -; D gene: -
CDR3 DNA: TGTGCCAGCAGCCTTGGGACAGGGCGGGAGACCCAGTACTTC; CDR3 protein: CASSLGTGRETQYF; J gene: TRBJ2-5; V gene: TRBV5-8; clone size: -; D gene: TRBD1
CDR3 DNA: TGTGCCAGCAGTTACGGGACAGGGGATGAAAAACTGTTTTTT; CDR3 protein: CASSYGTGDEKLFF; J gene: TRBJ1-4; V gene: TRBV6-5; clone size: few; D gene: TRBD1
CDR3 DNA: TGTGCCAGCAGCTTAACTAGCGGGGGGCGTAGCACAGATACGCAGTATTTT; CDR3 protein: CASSLTSGGRSTDTQYF; J gene: TRBJ2-3; V gene: TRBV7-9; clone size: -; D gene: TRBD2